This T cell receptor (beta chain) was obtained from a study of response to subunit inactivated influenza vaccine. The study's findings and limits: The authors suggested that every seasonal influenza vaccination recruits few new T cells.

Concerning this clonotype: The antigen remains undetermined.

TCRdb ran MiXCR on the RT-PCR reads and lists one entry per CDR3 protein. The table includes about 650,000 distinct CDR3 sequences, approximately 14% detected once. Germline CDR1 and CDR2: LGHNA and YSLEER. The V end lost 1 base, the J end lost 6 bases, and 13 bases lay between the germline ends. The CDR3 totals 14 residues. The V gene is TRBV4-3, the J gene TRBJ2-7; D may be TRBD1 (7 bases). This TCR was sampled from a man aged 50 to 60 who received an inactivated influenza vaccine. Source: PBMCs from blood, taken approximately 12 days after vaccination. CDR3 in amino acids: CASSQADRDSEQYF. CDR3 nucleotide sequence: TGCGCCAGCAGCCAAGCTGACAGGGACTCCGAGCAGTACTTC.